This T cell receptor beta chain was identified during a study of shared clonotypes between healthy human individuals. V lost 3 bases to trimming and J lost 0 bases; unmatched junction nucleotides: 7. CDR3 length: 16 amino acids. Study-level points and caveats: Generally, estimated richness proved larger in naive subsets than it did in memory subsets.

Genomic DNA per cell subset filled all wells of several immunoSEQ plates. Assay used: immunoSEQ multiplex PCR; TCRdb lists only in-frame clones, some missing. Of around 650,000 clones listed, approximately 96% are singletons. CD45RO-negative, CCR7-positively selected cells formed the naive CD8 fraction, excluding terminally differentiated effector memory CD45RA+ cells. In the case of this clone: Its specificity is unknown.

This receptor was identified in a woman in her twenties or thirties in good health. The chain combines TRBV5-3 with TRBJ2-7, with 9 positions matching TRBD1. TRBV5-3 falls under the ORF class, with uncertain function. The sample taken for sequencing was naive CD8+ T cells sorted from blood. The CDR3 nucleotides read TGTGCCAGAAGCTCGCAGACAGGGGGGCCCTCCTACGAGCAGTACTTC. Amino acids: CARSSQTGGPSYEQYF.